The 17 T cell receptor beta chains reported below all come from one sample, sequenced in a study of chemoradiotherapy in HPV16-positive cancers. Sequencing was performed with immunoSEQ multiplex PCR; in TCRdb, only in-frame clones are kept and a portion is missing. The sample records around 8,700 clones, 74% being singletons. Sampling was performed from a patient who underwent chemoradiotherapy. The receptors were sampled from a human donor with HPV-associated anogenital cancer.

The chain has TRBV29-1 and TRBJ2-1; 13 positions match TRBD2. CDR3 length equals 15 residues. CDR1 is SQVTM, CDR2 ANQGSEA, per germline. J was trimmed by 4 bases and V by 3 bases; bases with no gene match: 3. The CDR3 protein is CSVERLAGGYNEQFF. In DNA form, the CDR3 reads TGCAGCGTTGAGAGACTAGCGGGAGGTTACAATGAGCAGTTCTTC.

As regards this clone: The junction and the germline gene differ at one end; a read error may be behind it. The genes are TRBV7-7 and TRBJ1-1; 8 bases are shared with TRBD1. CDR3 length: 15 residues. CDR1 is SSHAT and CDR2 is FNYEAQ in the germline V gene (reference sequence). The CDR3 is CASSLTDRAGTEAFF. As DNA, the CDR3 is TGTGCTAGCAGCTTGACGGACAGGGCGGGCACTGAAGCTTTCTTT.

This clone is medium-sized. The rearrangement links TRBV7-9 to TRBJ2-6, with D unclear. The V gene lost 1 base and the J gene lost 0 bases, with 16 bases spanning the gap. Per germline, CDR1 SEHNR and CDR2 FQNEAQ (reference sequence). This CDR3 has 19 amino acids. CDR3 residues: CASSLGIADSFSGANVLTF. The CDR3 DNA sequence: TGTGCCAGCAGCTTAGGGATTGCGGATTCCTTCTCTGGGGCCAACGTCCTGACTTTC.

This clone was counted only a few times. The CDR3 loop is CASSESYSGTDTQYF. In nucleotides, the CDR3 is TGTGCCAGCAGTGAGAGTTATAGCGGCACAGATACGCAGTATTTT. This chain connects TRBV6-4 to TRBJ2-3, with D maybe TRBD2 (5 bases). Germline V CDR1 and CDR2: MRHNA, SNTAGT. CDR3 length: 15 residues. V was pared by 3 bases and J by 1 base, with 11 bases between.

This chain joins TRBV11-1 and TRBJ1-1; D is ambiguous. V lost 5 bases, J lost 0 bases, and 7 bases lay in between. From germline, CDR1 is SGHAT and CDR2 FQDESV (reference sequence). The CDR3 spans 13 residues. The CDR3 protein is CASSDQMNTEAFF. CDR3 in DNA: TGTGCCAGCAGCGACCAAATGAACACTGAAGCTTTCTTT.

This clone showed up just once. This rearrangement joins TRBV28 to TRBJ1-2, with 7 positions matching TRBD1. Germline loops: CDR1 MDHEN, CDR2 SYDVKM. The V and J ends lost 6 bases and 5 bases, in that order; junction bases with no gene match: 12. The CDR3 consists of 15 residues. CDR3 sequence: CASSPLGTDFYGYTF. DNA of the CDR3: TGTGCCAGCAGCCCTCTCGGGACAGACTTTTATGGCTACACCTTC.

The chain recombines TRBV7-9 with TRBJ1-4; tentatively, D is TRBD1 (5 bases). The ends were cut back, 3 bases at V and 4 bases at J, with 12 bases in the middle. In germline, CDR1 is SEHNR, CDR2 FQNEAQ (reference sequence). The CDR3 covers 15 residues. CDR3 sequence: CASSFPGRLNEKLFF. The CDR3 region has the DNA TGTGCCAGCAGCTTCCCAGGGAGGCTTAATGAAAAACTGTTTTTT.

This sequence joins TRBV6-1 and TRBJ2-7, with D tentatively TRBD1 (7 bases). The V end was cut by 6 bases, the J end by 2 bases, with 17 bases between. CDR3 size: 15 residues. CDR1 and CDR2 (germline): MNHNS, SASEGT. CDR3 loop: CASSRGTVNTYEQYF. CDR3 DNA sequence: TGTGCCAGCAGCCGGGGGACAGTAAATACCTACGAGCAGTACTTC.

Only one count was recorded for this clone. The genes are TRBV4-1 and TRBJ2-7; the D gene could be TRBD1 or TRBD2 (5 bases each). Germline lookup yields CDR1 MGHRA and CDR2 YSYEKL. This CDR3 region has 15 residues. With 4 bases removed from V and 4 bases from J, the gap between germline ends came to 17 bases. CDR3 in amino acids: CASSLKTGTDYEQYF. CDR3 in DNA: TGCGCCAGCAGCCTAAAGACTGGGACGGATTACGAGCAGTACTTC.

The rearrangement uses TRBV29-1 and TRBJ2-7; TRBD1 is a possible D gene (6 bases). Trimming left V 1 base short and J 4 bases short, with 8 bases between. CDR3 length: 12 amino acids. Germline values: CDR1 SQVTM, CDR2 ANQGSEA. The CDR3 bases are TGCAGCGTTGAAGGACAGGCTTACGAGCAGTACTTC. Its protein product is CSVEGQAYEQYF.

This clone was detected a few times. This chain's CDR3 is CAWSVLGRSAYNEQFF. The CDR3 DNA sequence: TGTGCCTGGAGTGTACTAGGGAGGTCCGCCTACAATGAGCAGTTCTTC. The chain uses TRBV30 and TRBJ2-1, with a weak D call TRBD2 (6 bases). Per germline, CDR1 GTSNPN and CDR2 SVGIG (reference sequence). The CDR3 spans 16 residues. V was cut by 0 bases and J by 2 bases, with 14 bases left in between.

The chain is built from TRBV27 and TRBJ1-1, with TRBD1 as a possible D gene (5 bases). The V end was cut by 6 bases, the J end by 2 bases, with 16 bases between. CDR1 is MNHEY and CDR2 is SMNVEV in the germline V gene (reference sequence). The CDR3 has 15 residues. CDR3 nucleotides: TGTGCCAGCAGCCTGACAGCACCTAGCAACACTGAAGCTTTCTTT. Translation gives CASSLTAPSNTEAFF.

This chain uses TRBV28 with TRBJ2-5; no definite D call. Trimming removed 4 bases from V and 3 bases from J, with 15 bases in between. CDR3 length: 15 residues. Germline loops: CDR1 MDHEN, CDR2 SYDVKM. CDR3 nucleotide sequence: TGTGCCAGCAGTTCCCACGACGGTACAGAAGAGACCCAGTACTTC. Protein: CASSSHDGTEETQYF.

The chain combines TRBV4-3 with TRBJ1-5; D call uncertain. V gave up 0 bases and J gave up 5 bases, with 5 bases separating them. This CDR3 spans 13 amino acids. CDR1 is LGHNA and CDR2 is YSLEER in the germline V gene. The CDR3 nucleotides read TGCGCCAGCAGCCAAGAAGAGGATCAGCCCCAGCATTTT. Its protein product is CASSQEEDQPQHF.

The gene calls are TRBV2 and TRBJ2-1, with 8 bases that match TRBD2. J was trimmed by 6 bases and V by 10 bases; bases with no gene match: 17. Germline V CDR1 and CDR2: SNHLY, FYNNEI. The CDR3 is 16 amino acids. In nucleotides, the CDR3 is TGTGCCACCATACCGGGACTAGGGACCGCTTTCAATGAGCAGTTCTTC. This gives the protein CATIPGLGTAFNEQFF.

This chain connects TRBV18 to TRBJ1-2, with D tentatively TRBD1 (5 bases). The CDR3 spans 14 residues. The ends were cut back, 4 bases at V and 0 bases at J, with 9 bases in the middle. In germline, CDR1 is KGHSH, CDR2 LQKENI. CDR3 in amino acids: CASSRGFTNYGYTF. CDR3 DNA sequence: TGTGCCAGCTCACGGGGGTTTACTAACTATGGCTACACCTTC.

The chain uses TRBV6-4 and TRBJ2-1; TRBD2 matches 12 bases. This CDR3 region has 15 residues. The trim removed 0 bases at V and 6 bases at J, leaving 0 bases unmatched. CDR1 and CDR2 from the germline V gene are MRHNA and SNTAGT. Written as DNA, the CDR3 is TGTGCCAGCAGTGACTCGACTAGCGGGAGCAATGAGCAGTTCTTC. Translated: CASSDSTSGSNEQFF.